What follows describes a single T cell receptor (beta chain). Its specificity is not known. Patients had received no treatment of any kind before thyroid surgery. The source of the sample is a study of metastatic and nonmetastatic thyroid tumors. At the level of the study: Thyroid patients, malignant and benign, had repertoires compared across blood and tumor or nodule tissue. Study results and caveats: A significant increase in TCR beta diversity was reportedly seen in malignant thyroid tumors relative to benign nodules, in blood and tumor.

Original methodology: Using the CDR3 differences seen across clinicopathological groups, the authors built a distant-metastasis classifier for papillary thyroid cancer, which was meant to discriminate distant-metastatic patients. Using MiXCR, TCRdb re-called clones from the PCR reads. The authors' filters were not applied to this entry. The sample lists about 38,000 clones; 25% to 30% were seen once. The CDR3 is made up of 15 amino acids. J lost 7 bases, V lost 6 bases, and 11 bases had no gene match. The germline V gene encodes CDR1 MNHEY and CDR2 SMNVEV (reference sequence). Sequencing was done on a sample of blood. The sequence came from a female donor with papillary thyroid cancer or a benign thyroid nodule (not recorded which). Some clones in this sample may be carry-over from other donors' samples. V usage is TRBV27 and J usage is TRBJ2-1; 8 positions match TRBD1. CDR3 residues: CASRLGQGGRNEQFF. CDR3 nucleotide sequence: TGTGCCAGCAGACTTGGACAGGGAGGACGGAATGAGCAGTTCTTC.